This T cell receptor (beta chain) originates from a study of blood T cell repertoires in COVID-19. Across the whole study: Acute and convalescent COVID-19 samples came from the United States, Italy and Spain. Sources were T cells, B-cell-depleted T cells, or PBMCs; the material itself was cDNA or gDNA.

Which cohort a participant joined came from the clinical history participants gave. Produced via immunoSEQ multiplex PCR; TCRdb's table is partial and in-frame only. The data show more than 300,000 clones, with roughly 90% seen just once and under 20% held by the top ten. Germline CDR1 reads MDHEN; CDR2 reads SYDVKM. The CDR3 consists of 14 residues. V was trimmed by 11 bases and J by 5 bases, leaving 19 bases between them. Specimen: PBMCs or T cells enriched from blood (not recorded which). The TCR sequence derives from a young woman who had recovered from COVID-19. This chain joins TRBV28 and TRBJ2-1, with D maybe TRBD2 (6 bases). CDR3 residues: CAASRTTSNNEQFF. For the CDR3, the DNA is TGTGCCGCAAGCAGGACTACCTCTAACAATGAGCAGTTCTTC. The full variable domain, with the rest looked up from reference TRBV28 and TRBJ2-1, is DVKVTQSSRYLVKRTGEKVFLECVQDMDHENMFWYRQDPGLGLRLIYFSYDVKMKEKGDIPEGYSVSREKKERFSLILESASTNQTSMYLCAASRTTSNNEQFFGPGTRLTVL.